The rows below give T cell receptor beta chains drawn from one sample of a study of identical twins. TCRdb reanalysed the 5' RACE reads using MiXCR and keeps one entry per CDR3 protein. Seen here are under 300,000 distinct CDR3 sequences, around 15% observed once, and the top ten hold approximately 9.3%. The sample was memory (CD45RO+) T cells sorted from blood. The receptors were gathered from a woman in her late teens or twenties in good health. CDR3s include the opening cysteine and the closing phenylalanine or tryptophan. The order of the fields is J gene, V gene, D gene, clone size, CDR3 protein, CDR3 DNA. The D gene is left open where the match is weak. Where a row states a size, it is once, few, many or the class of an expanded clone; other rows omit it.

TRBJ2-2	TRBV6-2/TRBV6-3	.	.	CASKDPAGELFF	TGTGCCAGCAAAGATCCGGCCGGGGAGCTGTTTTTT
TRBJ2-3	TRBV12-3/TRBV12-4	.	.	CASSSVGGLDTQYF	TGTGCCAGCAGTTCCGTTGGGGGGTTAGATACGCAGTATTTT
TRBJ2-5	TRBV7-9	.	.	CASSRGGGTGKTQYF	TGTGCCAGCAGCCGCGGAGGCGGGACTGGAAAGACCCAGTACTTC
TRBJ1-2	TRBV6-6	.	.	CASTQNPWDGYTF	TGTGCCAGCACCCAGAACCCTTGGGATGGCTACACCTTC
TRBJ2-3	TRBV20-1	.	.	CSARDYSGDTQYF	TGCAGTGCTAGAGATTATAGCGGCGATACGCAGTATTTT
TRBJ2-7	TRBV20-1	TRBD2	many	CSASGRTDYEQYF	TGCAGTGCTAGCGGGAGGACCGACTACGAGCAGTACTTC
TRBJ2-1	TRBV10-3	TRBD2	.	CAISGGAILAANSSSYNEQFF	TGTGCCATCAGTGGGGGTGCAATACTAGCGGCGAACTCGAGCTCCTACAATGAGCAGTTCTTC
TRBJ2-3	TRBV10-3	.	few	CAISEWQAPNTQYF	TGTGCCATCAGTGAGTGGCAGGCCCCAAATACGCAGTATTTT
TRBJ2-1	TRBV30	TRBD2	many	CAWSPGLALYNEQFF	TGTGCCTGGAGTCCGGGACTAGCGCTTTACAATGAGCAGTTCTTC
TRBJ2-4	TRBV20-1	.	.	CSASFVAQGGTKNIQYF	TGCAGTGCTAGTTTCGTCGCCCAGGGGGGCACCAAAAACATTCAGTACTTC
TRBJ2-5	TRBV12-3/TRBV12-4	TRBD1	.	CASSVRDSQETQYF	TGTGCCAGCAGTGTCCGGGACAGCCAAGAGACCCAGTACTTC
TRBJ2-5	TRBV20-1	.	.	CSAQQTQGIGSQYF	TGCAGTGCTCAACAGACTCAGGGTATAGGGTCCCAGTACTTC
TRBJ2-5	TRBV19	.	once	CASSMSQETQYF	TGTGCCAGTAGTATGTCCCAAGAGACCCAGTACTTC
TRBJ1-1	TRBV9	.	.	CASSVAPENTEAFF	TGTGCCAGCAGCGTAGCTCCGGAGAACACTGAAGCTTTCTTT
TRBJ2-1	TRBV5-1	.	.	CASSFGGTSGRIEQFF	TGCGCCAGCAGCTTCGGAGGGACTTCGGGGAGGATTGAGCAGTTCTTC
TRBJ1-2	TRBV6-2/TRBV6-3	TRBD1	.	CASSNRGFYTF	TGTGCCAGCAGTAACAGGGGGTTCTACACCTTC
TRBJ1-5	TRBV10-3	.	few	CAIGRGGFDQPQHF	TGTGCCATCGGTCGAGGGGGTTTCGATCAGCCCCAGCATTTT
TRBJ1-1	TRBV5-1	TRBD1	many	CASRGQTNTEAFF	TGCGCCAGCCGGGGACAGACGAACACTGAAGCTTTCTTT
TRBJ2-1	TRBV2	.	.	CASSEMGASSYNEQFF	TGTGCCAGCAGTGAAATGGGGGCCTCCTCCTACAATGAGCAGTTCTTC
TRBJ1-1	TRBV7-8	.	few	CASSSIVRVANTEAFF	TGTGCCAGCAGCTCAATAGTTCGGGTGGCGAACACTGAAGCTTTCTTT
TRBJ1-6	TRBV5-6	.	few	CASSLARPKMTILHF	TGTGCCAGCAGCTTGGCCAGGCCTAAGATGACGATTCTCCACTTT
TRBJ1-5	TRBV28	.	few	CATAGQGHSNQPQHF	TGTGCCACCGCGGGGCAGGGCCATAGCAATCAGCCCCAGCATTTT
TRBJ1-4	TRBV3-1	.	many	CASSQGLPGKLFF	TGTGCCAGCAGCCAAGGGCTCCCCGGAAAACTGTTTTTT
TRBJ1-1	TRBV5-1	.	few	CASSTRHGQSAFF	TGCGCCAGCAGCACGAGGCACGGGCAGTCGGCTTTCTTT
TRBJ2-7	TRBV11-3	.	.	CASSRRGANYEQYF	TGTGCCAGCAGCCGCCGGGGGGCGAACTACGAGCAGTACTTC
TRBJ1-2	TRBV29-1	TRBD1	.	CSVEDWTGAEGYTF	TGCAGCGTTGAAGATTGGACAGGGGCGGAGGGCTACACCTTC
TRBJ2-5	TRBV10-3	.	.	CATRASQETQYF	TGTGCCACCCGGGCCAGCCAAGAGACCCAGTACTTC
TRBJ1-1	TRBV11-2	.	.	CASSIQGTANTEAFF	TGTGCCAGCAGCATACAGGGCACTGCCAACACTGAAGCTTTCTTT
TRBJ1-4	TRBV2	.	once	CASFRQTNEKLFF	TGTGCCAGCTTTAGGCAGACTAATGAAAAACTGTTTTTT
TRBJ2-1	TRBV12-3/TRBV12-4	.	few	CASSPPMRKANEQFF	TGTGCCAGCAGTCCGCCAATGAGGAAGGCCAATGAGCAGTTCTTC
TRBJ2-2	TRBV3-1	TRBD1	many	CASSQDPGQGSTGELFF	TGTGCCAGCAGCCAAGATCCGGGACAGGGGTCCACCGGGGAGCTGTTTTTT
TRBJ1-4	TRBV5-1	.	many	CASSPARSSDEKLFF	TGCGCCAGCAGCCCTGCAAGGAGCTCAGATGAAAAACTGTTTTTT
TRBJ2-2	TRBV6-1	TRBD2	.	CASSRTPSGRNTGELFF	TGTGCCAGCAGTAGAACCCCTAGCGGGAGGAACACCGGGGAGCTGTTTTTT
TRBJ2-7	TRBV5-1	.	many	CASSLVGGSTYEQYF	TGCGCCAGCAGCTTGGTCGGGGGCAGCACCTACGAGCAGTACTTC
TRBJ2-7	TRBV12-3/TRBV12-4	.	few	CASRDNREANEQYF	TGTGCCAGCAGGGACAACAGGGAGGCTAACGAGCAGTACTTC
TRBJ1-4	TRBV16	.	.	CASSQSRGEKLFF	TGTGCCAGCAGCCAATCTCGGGGTGAAAAACTGTTTTTT
TRBJ2-3	TRBV3-1	.	.	CASSQGWRPDTQYF	TGTGCCAGCAGCCAAGGGTGGAGGCCAGATACGCAGTATTTT
TRBJ2-6	TRBV20-1	.	few	CSARDYGANVLTF	TGCAGTGCTAGAGATTACGGGGCCAACGTCCTGACTTTC
TRBJ2-2	TRBV6-1	TRBD2	few	CASSRSSGGAYGELFF	TGTGCCAGCAGCCGATCTAGCGGGGGGGCCTACGGGGAGCTGTTTTTT
TRBJ1-1	TRBV20-1	.	.	CSARIPGRLNTEAFF	TGCAGTGCTAGGATACCGGGACGCTTGAACACTGAAGCTTTCTTT
TRBJ2-5	TRBV2	.	few	CASSAEYQETQYF	TGTGCCAGCAGCGCCGAGTATCAAGAGACCCAGTACTTC
TRBJ1-1	TRBV2	.	many	CASPRQPNTEAFF	TGTGCCAGTCCTCGACAGCCGAACACTGAAGCTTTCTTT
TRBJ1-5	TRBV12-3/TRBV12-4	.	many	CASTYGYQPQHF	TGTGCCAGCACCTATGGGTATCAGCCCCAGCATTTT
TRBJ1-1	TRBV6-2/TRBV6-3	TRBD1	once	CASSPDRGKGNTEAFF	TGTGCCAGCAGTCCAGACAGGGGGAAAGGCAACACTGAAGCTTTCTTT
TRBJ1-2	TRBV11-2	TRBD1	.	CASSFTGDGGYTF	TGTGCCAGCAGCTTTACAGGGGACGGTGGCTACACCTTC
TRBJ1-5	TRBV6-5	.	few	CASSYGQTDQPQHF	TGTGCCAGCAGTTACGGACAGACGGATCAGCCCCAGCATTTT
TRBJ2-5	TRBV6-6	.	few	CASSTTSERTQYF	TGTGCCAGCAGTACCACGTCGGAGCGGACCCAGTACTTC
TRBJ1-1	TRBV6-1	TRBD1	few	CASSGDRGNTEAFF	TGTGCCAGCAGTGGGGACAGGGGGAACACTGAAGCTTTCTTT